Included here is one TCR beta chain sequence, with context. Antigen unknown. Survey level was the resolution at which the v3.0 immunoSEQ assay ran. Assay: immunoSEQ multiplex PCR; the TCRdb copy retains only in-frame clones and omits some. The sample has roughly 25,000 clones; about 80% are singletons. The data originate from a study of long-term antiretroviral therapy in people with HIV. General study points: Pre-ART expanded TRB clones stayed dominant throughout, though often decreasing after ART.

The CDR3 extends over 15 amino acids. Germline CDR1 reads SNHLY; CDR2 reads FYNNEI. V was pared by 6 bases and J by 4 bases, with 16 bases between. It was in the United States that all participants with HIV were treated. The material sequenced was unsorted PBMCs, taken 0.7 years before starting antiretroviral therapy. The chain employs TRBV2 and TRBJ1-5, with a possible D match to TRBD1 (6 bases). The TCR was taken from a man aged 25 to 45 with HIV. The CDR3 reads CASRVDRRGNQPQHF. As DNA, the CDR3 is TGTGCCAGCAGGGTCGACAGGCGAGGGAATCAGCCCCAGCATTTT.